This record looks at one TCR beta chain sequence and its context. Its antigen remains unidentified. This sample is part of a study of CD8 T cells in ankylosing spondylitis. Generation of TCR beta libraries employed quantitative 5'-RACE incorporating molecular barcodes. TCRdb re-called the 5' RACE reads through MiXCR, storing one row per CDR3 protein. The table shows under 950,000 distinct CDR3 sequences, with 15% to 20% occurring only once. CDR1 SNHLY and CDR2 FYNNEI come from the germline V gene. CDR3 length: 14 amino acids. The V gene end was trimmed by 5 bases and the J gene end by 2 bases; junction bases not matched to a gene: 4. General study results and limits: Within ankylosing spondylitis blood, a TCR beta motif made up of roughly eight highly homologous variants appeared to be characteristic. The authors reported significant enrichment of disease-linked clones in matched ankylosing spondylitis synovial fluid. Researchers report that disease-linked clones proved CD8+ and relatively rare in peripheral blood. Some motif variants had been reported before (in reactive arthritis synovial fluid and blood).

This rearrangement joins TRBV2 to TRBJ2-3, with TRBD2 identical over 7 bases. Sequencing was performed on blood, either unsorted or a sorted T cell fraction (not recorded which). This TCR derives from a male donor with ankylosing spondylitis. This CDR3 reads CASSQRGYTDTQYF. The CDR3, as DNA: TGTGCCAGCAGTCAGCGGGGCTACACAGATACGCAGTATTTT.